Listed below are T cell receptor beta chains from one sample, sequenced in a study of blood T cells in healthy people across ages. TCRdb ran MiXCR on the 5' RACE reads and lists one entry per CDR3 protein. The sample records under 1,000,000 distinct CDR3 sequences, approximately 35% being singletons. The sample consisted of blood. These receptors were taken from a man between 18 and 29 years old in good health. Both conserved end residues are part of each CDR3. D genes are given only for firm matches. Expanded clones get a size class; other rows say once, few or many, or leave the size out.

clone_size	j_call	d_call	v_call	cdr3_nt	cdr3_aa
once	TRBJ2-1	TRBD2	TRBV7-2	TGTGCCAGCAGCTTAGTAGCGGGGGGCACCTACAATGAGCAGTTCTTC	CASSLVAGGTYNEQFF
.	TRBJ2-2	.	TRBV6-6	TGTGCCAGCAGGGTACAGGGCTCGAACACCGGGGAGCTGTTTTTT	CASRVQGSNTGELFF
.	TRBJ2-5	TRBD2	TRBV6-2/TRBV6-3	TGTGCCAGCAGTTACTCGGCGGGGGAACGATTCAATGAGCAGTACTTC	CASSYSAGERFNEQYF
few	TRBJ1-1	.	TRBV6-2/TRBV6-3	TGTGCCAGCAGTTACTCGATGGGTGCTGAAGCTTTCTTT	CASSYSMGAEAFF
few	TRBJ2-7	TRBD1	TRBV20-1	TGCAGTGCCACGACAGGGGCTTATTCCGGCGAGCAGTACTTC	CSATTGAYSGEQYF
.	TRBJ2-5	.	TRBV7-2	TGTGCCAGCAGCTTAGCCTCTTTTCGCAATGAGCAGTACTTC	CASSLASFRNEQYF
few	TRBJ2-7	TRBD1	TRBV12-3/TRBV12-4	TGTGCCAACAGTTCTTACCGGGACAGGGGGTACGAGCAGTACTTC	CANSSYRDRGYEQYF
few	TRBJ2-5	TRBD2	TRBV3-1	TGTGCCAGCAGCCAAAATAGCGGGGAAGAGACCCAGTACTTC	CASSQNSGEETQYF
.	TRBJ2-3	.	TRBV9	TGTGCCAGCAGCCAAACGAGGGTGTCTGGCACAGATACGCAGTATTTT	CASSQTRVSGTDTQYF
.	TRBJ2-3	TRBD2	TRBV10-3	TGTGCCATCAGTGACCTAGCGGGGGAACGAGACGCCGGAGATACGCAGTATTTT	CAISDLAGERDAGDTQYF
few	TRBJ2-5	.	TRBV4-1	TGCGCCAGCAGCCAAGATACTCAGGGGCGGGAGACCCAGTACTTC	CASSQDTQGRETQYF
.	TRBJ1-4	.	TRBV13	TGTGCCAGCAGCTCGGAGTTTAGTAATGAAAAACTGTTTTTT	CASSSEFSNEKLFF
.	TRBJ1-4	TRBD1	TRBV5-1	TGCGCCAGCAGCGCGACAGGGACAGCAACTAATGAAAAACTGTTTTTT	CASSATGTATNEKLFF
.	TRBJ2-4	.	TRBV20-1	TGCAGTGCTAGAGCAGGTTTCGAGGTAGCCAAAAACATTCAGTACTTC	CSARAGFEVAKNIQYF
.	TRBJ2-3	.	TRBV7-2	TGTGCCAGCAGGGGCCCCGGGACCTACACAGATACGCAGTATTTT	CASRGPGTYTDTQYF
.	TRBJ2-7	TRBD2	TRBV19	TGTGCCAGTTCGGGACTAGCGGGAAGAGCCTACGAGCAGTACTTC	CASSGLAGRAYEQYF
.	TRBJ2-7	TRBD1	TRBV5-1	TGCGCCAGCATACAACAACACCCGGGACAGGGGCTGACGGTGCCCCACGAGCAGTACTTC	CASIQQHPGQGLTVPHEQYF
.	TRBJ1-1	.	TRBV9	TGTGCCCGCAGCGTATCATGGGGCACTGAAGCTTTCTTT	CARSVSWGTEAFF
few	TRBJ1-5	TRBD1	TRBV27	TGTGCCAGCAGTCCTCTAGACAGGGCGGAGGGCAATCAGCCCCAGCATTTT	CASSPLDRAEGNQPQHF
few	TRBJ2-5	TRBD1	TRBV14	TGTGCCAGCAGCCAACGGAACAGGGGAGAGACCCAGTACTTC	CASSQRNRGETQYF
.	TRBJ2-1	.	TRBV4-2	TGTGCCAGCAGCCAAGGTCAGGGGGGGGGGTCCGACAATGAGCAGTTCTTC	CASSQGQGGGSDNEQFF
.	TRBJ2-5	.	TRBV7-2	TGTGCCAGCGCCTTCGCGGGCAAAGGGACCCAGTACTTC	CASAFAGKGTQYF
once	TRBJ2-5	.	TRBV25-1	TGTGCCAGCAGCCGAATGGGCGAGGGAAAAGAGACCCAGTACTTC	CASSRMGEGKETQYF
.	TRBJ1-5	.	TRBV20-1	TGCAGTGCTAGAGCCAATAGCAATCAGCCCCAGCATTTT	CSARANSNQPQHF
few	TRBJ1-6	.	TRBV11-2	TGTGCCAGCGGTGGGGACGGAATAAATTCACCCCTCCACTTT	CASGGDGINSPLHF
.	TRBJ1-1	.	TRBV7-2	TGTGCCAGCAGCTTAGGTAGGCTTATGAACACTGAAGCTTTCTTT	CASSLGRLMNTEAFF
many	TRBJ1-5	.	TRBV12-3/TRBV12-4	TGTGCCAGCAGTCTTCGGGCAGCTAGCAATCAGCCCCAGCATTTT	CASSLRAASNQPQHF
many	TRBJ2-1	.	TRBV5-1	TGCGCCAGCGGGGCGGGGACGAACTCCTACAATGAGCAGTTCTTC	CASGAGTNSYNEQFF
few	TRBJ2-5	.	TRBV7-3	TGTGCCAGCAGCTTACTCCCGGGATCGAGGGAGACCCAGTACTTC	CASSLLPGSRETQYF
few	TRBJ2-3	TRBD1	TRBV3-1	TGTGCCAGCAGCCAAGGGACCGGGACAGCCACAGATACGCAGTATTTT	CASSQGTGTATDTQYF
.	TRBJ1-2	.	TRBV6-2/TRBV6-3	TGTGCCAGCCATTCGATTGAAGGCTACACCTTC	CASHSIEGYTF
.	TRBJ2-2	.	TRBV3-1	TGTGCCAGCAGCCCAGAGGGGAACACCGGGGAGCTGTTTTTT	CASSPEGNTGELFF
few	TRBJ1-4	.	TRBV9	TGTGCCAGCAGCAGCGGACAGTCACGGTTTAATGAAAAACTGTTTTTT	CASSSGQSRFNEKLFF
many	TRBJ2-3	.	TRBV9	TGTGCCAGCAGCGTAACTAGGGACTCTTACACAGATACGCAGTATTTT	CASSVTRDSYTDTQYF
few	TRBJ1-1	.	TRBV29-1	TGCAGCGCCCGTGGGGGCAGGTCGGACACTGAAGCTTTCTTT	CSARGGRSDTEAFF
.	TRBJ2-3	TRBD2	TRBV7-2	TGTGCCAGCAGCCCCGAGACTAGCGGGCGACGCACAGATACGCAGTATTTT	CASSPETSGRRTDTQYF
.	TRBJ1-3	.	TRBV20-1	TGCAGTGCTAGCCCGGACTCTGGAAACACCATATATTTT	CSASPDSGNTIYF
.	TRBJ1-2	TRBD1	TRBV4-1	TGCGCCAGCAGCCAAGACTCCCCGGGACAGGGAACGGGGGGCTACACCTTC	CASSQDSPGQGTGGYTF
.	TRBJ1-1	.	TRBV29-1	TGCAGCGTTGGGATTGGAGCTTTCTTT	CSVGIGAFF
many	TRBJ2-7	.	TRBV6-5	TGTGCCAGCAGTTTAAGACAGGTTTATTACGAGCAGTACTTC	CASSLRQVYYEQYF
few	TRBJ1-2	.	TRBV7-9	TGTGCCAGCAGCTTAGGGGTCAGAGCTAACTATGGCTACACCTTC	CASSLGVRANYGYTF
many	TRBJ2-1	TRBD1	TRBV10-3	TGTGCCATCAGTGAAGGTGGGACAGGTCTGTTCTTC	CAISEGGTGLFF
.	TRBJ2-3	.	TRBV7-2	TGTGCCAGCAGCTTCAGGGGACACACAGATACGCAGTATTTT	CASSFRGHTDTQYF
.	TRBJ1-1	.	TRBV12-3/TRBV12-4	TGTGCCAGCAGCTGCGGAAGGGGGGAAATTGAAGCTTTCTTT	CASSCGRGEIEAFF
.	TRBJ2-3	.	TRBV5-1	TGCGCCAGCACTAGTATGCCTGGAGATACGCAGTATTTT	CASTSMPGDTQYF
.	TRBJ2-5	.	TRBV27	TGTGCCAGCAGTCCAGGTGTTGTTTCGGGGTCGGAGACCCAGTACTTC	CASSPGVVSGSETQYF
once	TRBJ1-2	TRBD1	TRBV6-5	TGTGTCAGCAGCCTCCGGACAGGCGTAGGCTACACCTTC	CVSSLRTGVGYTF
.	TRBJ2-1	.	TRBV4-1	TGCGCCAGCAGCGGGCAGACCAGCTCCTACAATGAGCAGTTCTTC	CASSGQTSSYNEQFF
once	TRBJ1-2	.	TRBV27	TGTGCCAGCAGTTTGAGGGGGTACTATGGCTACACCTTC	CASSLRGYYGYTF
.	TRBJ2-7	.	TRBV25-1	TGTGCCAGCAGTGGGGGCCAGCGCTCCTACGAGCAGTACTTC	CASSGGQRSYEQYF
.	TRBJ2-7	.	TRBV9	TGTGCCAGCAGCCGCCTGGGGAGCTCCTACAATGAGCAGTACTTC	CASSRLGSSYNEQYF
.	TRBJ1-1	.	TRBV7-8	TGTGCCAGCAGCTTATCGGGCGGGGTGGCTTTCTTT	CASSLSGGVAFF
.	TRBJ2-3	.	TRBV28	TGTGCCAGCAGTTTGTCGGACACCACAGATACGCAGTATTTT	CASSLSDTTDTQYF
.	TRBJ2-1	.	TRBV25-1	TGTGCCAGCAGTGGAAGTACCTCCTACGAGCAGTTCTTC	CASSGSTSYEQFF
many	TRBJ1-2	TRBD1	TRBV20-1	TGCAGTGCTAAGACAGGGTTTGCTAACTATGGCTACACCTTC	CSAKTGFANYGYTF
.	TRBJ2-1	.	TRBV7-9	TGTGCCAGCAGCTCACGGGGGAACTATGAGCAGTTCTTC	CASSSRGNYEQFF
few	TRBJ2-3	.	TRBV4-3	TGCGCCAGCAGCCAATTCGGGGGTCCCCCAGATACGCAGTATTTT	CASSQFGGPPDTQYF